The clone carrying this TCR beta chain has more than one count but fewer than ten. No antigen is known for it. The PCR made use of 60 Vbeta and 13 Jbeta primers. Generated by immunoSEQ multiplex PCR, the TCRdb table keeps only in-frame clones and is missing some. The sample has 150,000 to 200,000 clones, around 75% seen once. V was clipped by 2 bases and J by 6 bases; unmatched bases: 9. In germline, CDR1 is MNHNS, CDR2 SASEGT. The CDR3 extends over 15 amino acids. The sample is drawn from a study of cytomegalovirus exposure and HLA in healthy donors. Study-level results: Associated with HLA alleles at 0.05 false discovery rate in a later analysis were over 15,000 TCR beta sequences. A later analysis reportedly identified an Asian-associated ancestry cluster as carrying fewer N-insertions than the approximately 670-donor mean.

The chain uses TRBV6-1 and TRBJ2-7; 8 nucleotides match TRBD2. The sequence derives from a male donor in good health and CMV-seronegative. Material: PBMCs. CDR3 in amino acids: CASSENSGGPLEQYF. DNA of the CDR3: TGTGCCAGCAGTGAAAACAGCGGGGGTCCTCTCGAGCAGTACTTC.